This section outlines one TCR beta chain sequence together with its context. Antigen specificity is unknown. The data belong to a study of cytomegalovirus exposure and HLA in healthy donors. The CDR3 has 14 amino acids. Germline CDR1 and CDR2: MNHEY and SVGAGI. The ends were cut back, 2 bases at V and 2 bases at J, with 9 bases in the middle. Study outcomes and limitations: In vitro data verified three CMV-associated chains as specific for CMV antigens. Most sequenced TCRs were rare (though some public TCRs occurred in many donors). Cytomegalovirus association was assigned to under 200 TCR beta chains.

Separation from the roughly 700-subject first cohort characterized the approximately 120-subject validation cohort, to which the donors belonged. Sequencing used immunoSEQ multiplex PCR; TCRdb keeps in-frame clones, though not all of them. The sample holds 140,000 or so clones, roughly nine tenths seen once. The V and J genes are TRBV6-5 and TRBJ1-1; weak D call: TRBD1 (5 bases). This clonotype originated in a man aged 18 to 29 in good health and CMV-seronegative. Sequencing was carried out using PBMCs. The chain's CDR3 is CASSYLDSNTEAFF. CDR3 DNA: TGTGCCAGCAGTTACCTCGACAGTAACACTGAAGCTTTCTTT.